Here is one TCR beta chain with its context. Antigen unknown. These data originate in a study of cytomegalovirus exposure and HLA in healthy donors. The V and J ends lost 7 bases and 6 bases, in that order; junction bases with no gene match: 7. The germline gives CDR1 ENHRY, CDR2 SYGVKD. The CDR3 length is 14 residues. While unrecorded immune exposures were likely, the donors were nominally healthy when sampled. The PCR had 60 Vbeta and 13 Jbeta primers. Produced via immunoSEQ multiplex PCR; TCRdb's table is partial and in-frame only. The repertoire holds over 100,000 clones, with about 70% as singletons. Study-level findings and limits: Among TCR beta chains of equal frequency, HLA-associated ones were more clonally expanded in a later analysis. TCR beta chain V- and J-gene trimming was linked, in a later analysis, to a missense variant in DCLRE1C. Cytomegalovirus status was reportedly diagnosed by the classifier with high specificity and sensitivity.

This receptor was obtained from a human donor in good health. V usage is TRBV10-3 and J usage is TRBJ2-1; TRBD1 agrees at 9 bases. Sequenced input: PBMCs. The CDR3 nucleotides read TGTGCCATCACCGGATCGACAGGGGGCAATGAGCAGTTCTTC. It translates to CAITGSTGGNEQFF.